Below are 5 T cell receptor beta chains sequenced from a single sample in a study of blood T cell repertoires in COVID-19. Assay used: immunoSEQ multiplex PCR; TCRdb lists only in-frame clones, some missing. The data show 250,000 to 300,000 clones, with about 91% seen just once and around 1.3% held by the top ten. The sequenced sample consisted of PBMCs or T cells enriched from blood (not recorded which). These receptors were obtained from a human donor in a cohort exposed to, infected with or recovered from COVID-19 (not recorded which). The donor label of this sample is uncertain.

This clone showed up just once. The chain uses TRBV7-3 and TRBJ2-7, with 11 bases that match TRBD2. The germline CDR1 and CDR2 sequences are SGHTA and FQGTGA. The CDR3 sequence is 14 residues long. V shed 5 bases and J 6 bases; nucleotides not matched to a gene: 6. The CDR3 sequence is CASSPTSGGGEQYF. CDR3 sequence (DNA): TGTGCCAGCAGCCCTACTAGCGGGGGAGGCGAGCAGTACTTC.

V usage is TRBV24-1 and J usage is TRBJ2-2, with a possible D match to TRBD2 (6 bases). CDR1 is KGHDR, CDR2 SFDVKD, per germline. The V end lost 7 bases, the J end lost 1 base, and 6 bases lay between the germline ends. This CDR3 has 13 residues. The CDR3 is CATRGGNTGELFF. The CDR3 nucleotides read TGTGCCACCAGGGGAGGGAACACCGGGGAGCTGTTTTTT.

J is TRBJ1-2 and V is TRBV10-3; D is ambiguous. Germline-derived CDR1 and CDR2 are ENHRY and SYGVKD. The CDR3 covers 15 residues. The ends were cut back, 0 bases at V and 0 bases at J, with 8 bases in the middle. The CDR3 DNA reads TGTGCCATCAGTGAGTCGATGGTAGCTAACTATGGCTACACCTTC. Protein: CAISESMVANYGYTF.

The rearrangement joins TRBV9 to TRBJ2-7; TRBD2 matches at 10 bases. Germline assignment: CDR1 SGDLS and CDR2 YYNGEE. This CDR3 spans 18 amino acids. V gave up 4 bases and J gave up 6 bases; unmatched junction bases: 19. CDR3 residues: CASSPGVHSGGPASEQYF. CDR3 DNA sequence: TGTGCCAGCAGCCCAGGAGTTCATAGCGGGGGGCCCGCTAGCGAGCAGTACTTC.

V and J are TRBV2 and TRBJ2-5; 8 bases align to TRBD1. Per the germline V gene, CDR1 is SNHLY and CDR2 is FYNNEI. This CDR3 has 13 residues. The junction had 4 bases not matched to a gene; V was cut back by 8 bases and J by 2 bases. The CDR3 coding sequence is TGTGCCAGCCCGAGGGACAGGCAAGAGACCCAGTACTTC. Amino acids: CASPRDRQETQYF.